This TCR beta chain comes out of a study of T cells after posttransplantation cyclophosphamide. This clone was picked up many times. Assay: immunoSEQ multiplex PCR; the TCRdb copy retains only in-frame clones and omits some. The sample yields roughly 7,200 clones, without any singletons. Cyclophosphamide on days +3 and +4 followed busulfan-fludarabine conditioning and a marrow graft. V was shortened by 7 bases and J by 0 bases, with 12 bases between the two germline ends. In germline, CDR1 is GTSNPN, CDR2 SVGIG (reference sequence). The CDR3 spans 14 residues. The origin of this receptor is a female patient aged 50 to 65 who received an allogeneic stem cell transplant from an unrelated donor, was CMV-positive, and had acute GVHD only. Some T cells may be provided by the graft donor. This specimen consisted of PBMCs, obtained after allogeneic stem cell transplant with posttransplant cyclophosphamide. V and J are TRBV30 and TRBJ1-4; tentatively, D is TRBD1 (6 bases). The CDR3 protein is CAYQGPATNEKLFF. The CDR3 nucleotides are TGTGCCTACCAGGGGCCAGCAACTAATGAAAAACTGTTTTTT.